The 4 T cell receptor beta chains reported below all come from one sample, sequenced in a study of tumor and adjacent non-tumor tissue in lung cancer. The library came from three nested PCR rounds adapted from ARM-PCR protocols. TCRdb itself ran the multiplex PCR reads through MiXCR, one entry per CDR3 protein. Of fewer than 100,000 distinct CDR3 sequences listed, approximately 80% are singletons. No cell sorting was done before RNA was extracted from the tissue. Distant lung tissue was collected more than 3 cm away from the tumor edge. Source material: distant non-tumor lung tissue. Receptors were obtained from a man aged 60-69 years with non-small cell lung cancer.

About this clonotype: At one boundary the junction diverges from the germline segment, which might be a read error. The CDR3 DNA reads as TGTGCCAACAGCTTGGACCAGTCCGGACTGGAGACCCAGTACTTC. It encodes CANSLDQSGLETQYF. The J gene is TRBJ2-5, the V gene TRBV11-2, with D possibly TRBD2 on 5 matching bases. Germline V gene data show CDR1 as SGHAT and CDR2 as FQNNGV. The CDR3 is 15 residues long.

This clonotype was counted a single time. The chain links TRBV6-2 or TRBV6-3 to TRBJ2-7; D is ambiguous. Trimming removed 10 bases at V and 3 bases at J, with 16 bases between. The CDR3 spans 13 residues. Germline lookup yields CDR1 MNHEY and CDR2 SVGEGT. In DNA form, the CDR3 reads TGTGCCAACCCGGGTCAGTCCAACTACGAGCAGTACTTC. Its protein product is CANPGQSNYEQYF.

CDR3 nucleotides: TGTGCCAGCAGCGAAGTCACCGGGGAGCTGTTTTTT. It yields the protein CASSEVTGELFF. The chain carries TRBV11-2 and TRBJ2-2, with D uncertain. Germline lookup yields CDR1 SGHAT and CDR2 FQNNGV. V lost 5 bases and J lost 4, with 5 bases in between. The CDR3 spans 12 residues.

A note on this clonotype: At one boundary the junction diverges from the germline segment, which might be a read error. This chain joins TRBV11-2 and TRBJ2-6; D is ambiguous. In germline, CDR1 is SGHAT, CDR2 FQNNGV. The CDR3 runs to 19 residues. DNA for the CDR3: TGTGCCAGCACCTTAGTTCCAAAGGACGGGCCCTCTTGGGCCAACGTCCTGACTTTC. It encodes CASTLVPKDGPSWANVLTF.